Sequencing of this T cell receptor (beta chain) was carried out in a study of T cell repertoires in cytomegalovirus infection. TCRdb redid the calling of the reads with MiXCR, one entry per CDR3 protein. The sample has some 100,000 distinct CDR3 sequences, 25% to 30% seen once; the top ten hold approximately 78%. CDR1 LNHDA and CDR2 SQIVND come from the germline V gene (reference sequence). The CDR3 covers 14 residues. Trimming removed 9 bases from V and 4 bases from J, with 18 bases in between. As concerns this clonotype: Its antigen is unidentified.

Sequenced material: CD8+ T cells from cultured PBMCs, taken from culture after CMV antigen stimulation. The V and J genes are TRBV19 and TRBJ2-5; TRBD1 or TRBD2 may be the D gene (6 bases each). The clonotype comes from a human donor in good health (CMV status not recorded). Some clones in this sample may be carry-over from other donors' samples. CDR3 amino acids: CASALGGYRETQYF. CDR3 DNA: TGTGCCAGCGCGCTGGGGGGCTATAGAGAGACCCAGTACTTC.